This paragraph reports one T cell receptor (beta chain). This CDR3 comprises 14 residues. Germline loops: CDR1 SGHRS, CDR2 YFSETQ. The V end was cut by 0 bases, the J end by 5 bases, with 12 bases between. The treatment that donors received included nivolumab, ipilimumab, aspirin, low-dose cyclophosphamide and low-dose radiotherapy. Priming of first-strand cDNA relied on TRAV- and TRBV-specific primers (covering alpha and beta chains). The authors ran 15 to 20 PCR cycles to amplify TCRs with a constant-region primer and V-primer adapter. Using its own MiXCR run on the reads, TCRdb lists one record per CDR3 protein. The table lists around 18,000 distinct CDR3 sequences, approximately 79% of them singletons, with roughly 10% in the top ten. This sample is drawn from a study of low-dose radiotherapy and immunotherapy resistance in tumors. About the research overall: The study administered intravenous cyclophosphamide at 200 mg/m2 every two weeks, one day ahead of radiation and immunotherapy.

The origin of this receptor is a human donor with advanced metastatic prostate, ovarian, gallbladder or colorectal cancer (not recorded which). This table probably holds off-target reads from a library built for another chain. This chain joins TRBV5-1 and TRBJ2-7; D perhaps matches TRBD1 (6 bases). The CDR3 DNA sequence: TGCGCCAGCAGCTTGGGGCTTAACAGGGACGAGCAGTACTTC. Protein: CASSLGLNRDEQYF.